This record covers a single T cell receptor beta chain. The patients had localized lung adenocarcinoma, a non-small cell subtype. This specimen comes from a study of CD4 and CD8 cells across lung adenocarcinoma regions. TCRdb re-analysed the PCR reads in MiXCR, keeping a single row per CDR3 protein. The sample lists around 3,700 distinct CDR3 sequences, 64% occurring once. The CDR3 has 12 amino acids. Germline V lookup: CDR1 MNHNS, CDR2 SASEGT. V shed 2 bases and J shed 6 bases, with 7 bases lying between them. This sequence joins TRBV6-1 and TRBJ1-1; no firm D call. This sequence originates from a female donor with lung adenocarcinoma. The CD4 and CD8 labels of this study may be unreliable. Sequencing used CD8+ T cells from the margin of a lung tumor. CDR3 region: CASSERRAEAFF. DNA of the CDR3: TGTGCCAGCAGTGAAAGGAGAGCTGAAGCTTTCTTT.